Listed here are 24 T cell receptor beta chains from one sample, sequenced in a study of early T cells in non-severe SARS-CoV-2 infection. TCRdb ran MiXCR on the 5' RACE reads and lists one entry per CDR3 protein. The sample consists of tens of thousands of distinct CDR3 sequences, around 21% of them appearing once. Specimen: whole blood, collected at baseline. All receptors come from an adult who was a healthcare worker with PCR-confirmed SARS-CoV-2 infection or an uninfected control (not recorded which).

The sample holds a few counts of this clonotype. CDR3 bases: TGTGCCAGCAGCCCAAAAAACACGGGACATGATACGCAGTATTTT. Translating gives CASSPKNTGHDTQYF. The chain links TRBV7-8 to TRBJ2-3; D may be TRBD1 (6 bases). Germline V gene sequence: CDR1 SGHVS, CDR2 FQNEAQ. V was cut by 5 bases and J by 6 bases, with 18 bases left in between. CDR3 length: 15 residues.

The chain carries TRBV7-9 and TRBJ1-2, with D perhaps matching TRBD1 (5 bases). The length of the CDR3 is 16 residues. Looked up from germline, CDR1 is SEHNR and CDR2 is FQNEAQ (reference sequence). V lost 0 bases, J lost 5 bases, and 16 bases lay in between. The CDR3, as DNA: TGTGCCAGCAGCTTAGCGGGGGACTTAGCCATTTATGGCTACACCTTC. Translating it yields CASSLAGDLAIYGYTF. The variable domain in full, completed from reference TRBV7-9 and TRBJ1-2, reads DTGVSQNPRHKITKRGQNVTFRCDPISEHNRLYWYRQTLGQGPEFLTYFQNEAQLEKSRLLSDRFSAERPKGSFSTLEIQRTEQGDSAMYLCASSLAGDLAIYGYTFGSGTRLTVV.

J is TRBJ1-1 and V is TRBV29-1, with a weak D call TRBD1 (6 bases). The germline V gene encodes CDR1 SQVTM and CDR2 ANQGSEA. This CDR3 comprises 11 residues. The V end lost 6 bases, the J end lost 7 bases, and 12 bases lay between the germline ends. CDR3 DNA sequence: TGCAGCGTGGCCGGGACAATTGAAGCTTTCTTT. Encoded protein: CSVAGTIEAFF.

This chain uses TRBV18 with TRBJ2-2; D gene uncertain. Germline V gene lookup returns CDR1 KGHSH and CDR2 LQKENI. V was trimmed by 3 bases and J by 3 bases, leaving 11 bases between them. This CDR3 has 15 residues. The CDR3 loop reads CASSPARSDTGELFF. CDR3 nucleotide sequence: TGTGCCAGCTCACCGGCCCGGTCGGACACCGGGGAGCTGTTTTTT.

This chain connects TRBV2 to TRBJ1-1, with D unresolved. The CDR3 runs 11 residues. Germline loops: CDR1 SNHLY, CDR2 FYNNEI. V was shortened by 8 bases and J by 11 bases, with 15 bases between the two germline ends. This chain's CDR3 is CASGVPGGAFF. CDR3 coding DNA: TGTGCCAGCGGGGTTCCCGGAGGGGCTTTCTTT.

With regard to this clonotype: The junction does not match germline at one end; this may be a read error. The chain carries TRBV5-1 and TRBJ1-2, with D unresolved. The CDR3 is made up of 14 amino acids. The germline gives CDR1 SGHRS, CDR2 YFSETQ. The DNA of the CDR3 is TGCGCCGGCAGTTCCACGGAAGGAGAGGACGGCTACACCTTC. This sequence encodes CAGSSTEGEDGYTF.

This clonotype was counted ten times or more. The J gene is TRBJ2-7, the V gene TRBV6-1; either TRBD1 or TRBD2 may fit D (5 bases each). CDR1 is MNHNS and CDR2 is SASEGT in the germline V gene. The CDR3 runs 17 residues. Trimming shortened V by 1 base and J by 5 bases, and 21 bases separated the two germline ends. The chain's CDR3 is CASSEVPQRGVMDEQYF. CDR3 DNA sequence: TGTGCCAGCAGTGAAGTCCCGCAACGGGGCGTTATGGACGAGCAGTACTTC.

This clonotype appeared a few times. The chain is built from TRBV7-9 and TRBJ1-1; a weak D match, TRBD1 (5 bases). Between the trimmed V and J ends, which lost 6 bases and 11 bases, there was a span of 13 bases. The CDR3 spans 11 residues. Germline CDR1 is SEHNR and CDR2 is FQNEAQ (reference sequence). CDR3 bases: TGTGCCAGCAGTTTCGACAGAGATGCTTTCTTT. Amino acid sequence: CASSFDRDAFF.

The chain links TRBV12-3 or TRBV12-4 to TRBJ2-3; a weak D match, TRBD2 (7 bases). Trimming cost V 2 bases and J 2 bases, with 11 bases left between them. The CDR3 is 15 amino acids. The CDR3: CASSLRGGHTDTQYF. The CDR3 bases are TGTGCCAGCAGTTTACGCGGGGGACACACAGATACGCAGTATTTT.

J is TRBJ2-5 and V is TRBV12-3 or TRBV12-4; D uncertain. The CDR3 spans 12 residues. V lost 5 bases, J lost 1 base, and 5 bases lay in between. The CDR3 nucleotides read TGTGCCAGCAGTAGGCCCCAAGAGACCCAGTACTTC. It is translated as CASSRPQETQYF.

This clonotype was found a few times. This chain links TRBV5-1 with TRBJ2-3; D might be TRBD2 (6 bases). With 4 bases removed from V and 0 bases from J, the gap between germline ends came to 9 bases. This CDR3 region has 14 residues. Germline lookup yields CDR1 SGHRS and CDR2 YFSETQ. The CDR3 sequence is CASSRGSSTDTQYF. The CDR3 nucleotides are TGCGCCAGCAGCCGGGGGTCGAGCACAGATACGCAGTATTTT.

This clonotype was recorded at least ten times. The chain carries TRBV20-1 and TRBJ2-3; unclear D gene. V was clipped by 3 bases and J by 1 base, with 8 bases between them. The CDR3 contains 13 residues. Germline CDR1 reads DFQATT; CDR2 reads SNEGSKA (reference sequence). The CDR3 spells CSASLLGTDTQYF. The CDR3 nucleotides read TGCAGTGCTAGCCTCTTGGGCACAGATACGCAGTATTTT.

The chain is built from TRBV12-3 or TRBV12-4 and TRBJ1-2; tentative D call: TRBD1 (5 bases). V lost 1 base and J 10 bases, leaving 13 bases between the germline ends. This CDR3 region has 13 residues. CDR3 amino acids: CASSLGQGLLYTF. The DNA of the CDR3 is TGTGCCAGCAGTTTAGGCCAGGGCCTCCTCTACACCTTC.

The genes are TRBV12-3 or TRBV12-4 and TRBJ2-3; D ambiguous. The V and J ends lost 6 bases and 5 bases respectively, with 21 bases between them. CDR3 length equals 16 residues. CDR3 sequence: CASSRSTGRWIDTQYF. The CDR3 nucleotides read TGTGCCAGCAGCCGTTCGACGGGTCGATGGATAGATACGCAGTATTTT.

DNA for the CDR3: TGCAGTGCTAGAGACCCCGGGGGGAATGAAAAACTGTTTTTT. This codes for CSARDPGGNEKLFF. The chain is built from TRBV20-1 and TRBJ1-4; a possible D gene is TRBD1 (5 bases). The length of the CDR3 is 14 residues. Germline lookup yields CDR1 DFQATT and CDR2 SNEGSKA (reference sequence). Trimming shortened V by 0 bases and J by 5 bases, and 10 bases separated the two germline ends.

The chain uses TRBV3-1 and TRBJ2-2; 7 bases match TRBD1. J gave up 0 bases and V 4 bases, and 2 bases lay outside the gene matches. Germline values: CDR1 LGHDT, CDR2 YNNKEL (reference sequence). This CDR3 comprises 15 residues. This chain's CDR3 is CASSRDSTNTGELFF. In nucleotides, the CDR3 is TGTGCCAGCAGCCGGGACAGTACGAACACCGGGGAGCTGTTTTTT. Looking up the rest from reference TRBV3-1 and TRBJ2-2 gives the full variable domain: DTAVSQTPKYLVTQMGNDKSIKCEQNLGHDTMYWYKQDSKKFLKIMFSYNNKELIINETVPNRFSPKSPDKAHLNLHINSLELGDSAVYFCASSRDSTNTGELFFGEGSRLTVL.

The CDR3 coding sequence is TGCAGCGTTCGGCCCGGCCGGGACACCGGGGAGCTGTTTTTT. Amino acid sequence: CSVRPGRDTGELFF. This chain links TRBV29-1 with TRBJ2-2; no clear D. The germline V and J ends were trimmed by 5 bases and 3 bases, with 13 bases remaining between them. CDR3 length equals 14 residues. CDR1 and CDR2 (germline): SQVTM, ANQGSEA.

In this sample, this clonotype turned up a few times. The chain carries TRBV11-2 and TRBJ2-3; TRBD2 matches at 10 bases. Per germline, CDR1 SGHAT and CDR2 FQNNGV. The CDR3 consists of 15 residues. J gave up 7 bases and V 4 bases, and 8 bases lay outside the gene matches. The CDR3 bases are TGTGCCAGCAGCTCCGAGCGGGGGGGATGGAATACGCAGTATTTT. It encodes CASSSERGGWNTQYF.

V and J are TRBV10-3 and TRBJ2-1; D is undetermined. The CDR3 consists of 13 residues. V was pared by 6 bases and J by 6 bases, with 12 bases between. Germline lookup yields CDR1 ENHRY and CDR2 SYGVKD. For the CDR3, the DNA is TGTGCCATCAGGCTGGACGGTCTCAATGAGCAGTTCTTC. It encodes CAIRLDGLNEQFF.

This clonotype was counted at least ten times. V and J are TRBV27 and TRBJ2-1; the match to TRBD1 covers 10 bases. Germline CDR1 MNHEY, CDR2 SMNVEV (reference sequence). J lost 6 bases, V lost 3 bases, and 11 bases had no gene match. The CDR3 loop spans 17 amino acids. The DNA for the CDR3 is TGTGCCAGCAGTTTCTTGCTATCGGGACAGGGGATCAATGAGCAGTTCTTC. Translating gives CASSFLLSGQGINEQFF.

Only one count was recorded for this clonotype. V is TRBV9 and J is TRBJ2-3, with 13 bases matching TRBD2. From germline, CDR1 is SGDLS and CDR2 YYNGEE. V was clipped by 0 bases and J by 7 bases; unmatched bases: 2. The length of the CDR3 is 15 residues. The CDR3 loop reads CASSVGLAGGNTQYF. CDR3 coding DNA: TGTGCCAGCAGCGTAGGACTAGCGGGGGGAAATACGCAGTATTTT.

In its sample, this clonotype was seen a few times. This chain links TRBV3-1 with TRBJ2-1, with TRBD2 identical over 8 bases. The CDR3 is 11 amino acids. The V and J ends lost 9 bases and 10 bases, in that order; junction bases with no gene match: 5. Germline CDR1 is LGHDT and CDR2 is YNNKEL (reference sequence). The CDR3 DNA reads TGTGCCAGTAGCGGGGCGGGGGAGCAGTTCTTC. Translated: CASSGAGEQFF.

The J gene is TRBJ2-3, the V gene TRBV9; no clear D gene. Per germline, CDR1 SGDLS and CDR2 YYNGEE. Trimming shortened V by 4 bases and J by 4 bases, and 16 bases separated the two germline ends. This CDR3 has 15 residues. The CDR3 protein is CASSSTPRVADTQYF. The CDR3 coding sequence is TGTGCCAGCAGCTCCACCCCGCGTGTGGCAGATACGCAGTATTTT. Using reference TRBV9 and TRBJ2-3 for the parts outside the CDR3, the full variable domain is DSGVTQTPKHLITATGQRVTLRCSPRSGDLSVYWYQQSLDQGLQFLIQYYNGEERAKGNILERFSAQQFPDLHSELNLSSLELGDSALYFCASSSTPRVADTQYFGPGTRLTVL.

The DNA for the CDR3 is TGTGCCAGCAGTTACTCGGGACTAGCGGGGAGTACGCAGTATTTT. Its translation is CASSYSGLAGSTQYF. The chain uses TRBV6-5 and TRBJ2-3, with TRBD2 matching 13 bases. V was clipped by 0 bases and J by 8 bases; unmatched bases: 2. The length of the CDR3 is 15 residues. Germline CDR1 is MNHEY and CDR2 is SVGAGI.